A single sample is the source of the 12 T cell receptor beta chains below, sequenced in a study of T cells expressing NK-cell markers. TCRdb re-called the 5' RACE reads and catalogs CDR3 proteins one per entry, DNA excluded. Its table records almost 450,000 distinct CDR3 sequences. Material: blood T cells: a sorted CD56 or NKG2C T cell subset, CD4+ or CD8+ T cells, or bulk PBMC T cells (not recorded which). These receptors originate from a woman between 18 and 70 years old in good health.

The chain recombines TRBV2 with TRBJ2-4; no DNA is available, so the TRBD1 call from TCRdb remains unchecked. The CDR3 consists of 14 residues. In germline, CDR1 is SNHLY, CDR2 FYNNEI. The CDR3 is CASKGEIAKNIQYF. Together with reference TRBV2 and TRBJ2-4, the CDR3 gives the full variable domain: EPEVTQTPSHQVTQMGQEVILRCVPISNHLYFYWYRQILGQKVEFLVSFYNNEISEKSEIFDDQFSVERPDGSNFTLKIRSTKLEDSAMYFCASKGEIAKNIQYFGAGTRLSVL.

The J gene is TRBJ2-4, the V gene TRBV12-3 or TRBV12-4. This CDR3 region has 14 residues. CDR3 region: CASSFWGAKNIQYF.

The V and J genes are TRBV6-5 and TRBJ2-1; TCRdb's D call of TRBD2 is untestable without DNA. The CDR3 is 16 amino acids. Per germline, CDR1 MNHEY and CDR2 SVGAGI. CDR3: CASSYELAGGNNEQFF.

The rearrangement links TRBV20-1 to TRBJ2-3; TCRdb's D call, TRBD2, is unchecked because there is no DNA. The V gene's germline CDR1 is DFQATT and CDR2 SNEGSKA (reference sequence). This CDR3 spans 17 amino acids. This CDR3 reads CSARPGGSGRITDTQYF.

CDR3 loop: CASSAGQGGSPLHF. The V and J genes are TRBV10-1 and TRBJ1-6; TCRdb lists TRBD1, though no DNA is available to test this call. The germline gives CDR1 WNHNN, CDR2 SYGVQD (reference sequence). The CDR3 totals 14 residues.

The chain couples TRBV7-2 to TRBJ2-7; as DNA is missing, the TRBD1 call by TCRdb cannot be tested. The CDR3 is made up of 15 amino acids. The germline gives CDR1 SGHTA, CDR2 FQGNSA. CDR3 in amino acids: CASSYSTGETYEQYF. Variable domain in full (rest from reference TRBV7-2 and TRBJ2-7): GAGVSQSPSNKVTEKGKDVELRCDPISGHTALYWYRQSLGQGLEFLIYFQGNSAPDKSGLPSDRFSAERTGGSVSTLTIQRTQQEDSAVYLCASSYSTGETYEQYFGPGTRLTVT.

The chain links TRBV11-1 to TRBJ1-6; the TRBD1 assignment by TCRdb is unverifiable without DNA. The CDR3 has 15 amino acids. Germline CDR1 reads SGHAT; CDR2 reads FQDESV (reference sequence). Here the CDR3 reads CASSSRDGDNSPLHF.

This rearrangement joins TRBV6-2 or TRBV6-3 to TRBJ1-1. This CDR3 comprises 14 residues. CDR1 is MNHEY and CDR2 is SVGEGT in the germline V gene. The CDR3 is CASTGGLRNTEAFF.

The V gene is TRBV7-9, the J gene TRBJ2-7; TCRdb selects TRBD2, and the lack of DNA leaves this call unchecked. This CDR3 has 15 residues. Per the germline V gene, CDR1 is SEHNR and CDR2 is FQNEAQ (reference sequence). The CDR3 spells CASSLVLDYSYEQYF.

The genes are TRBV4-1 and TRBJ1-4. The CDR3 totals 17 residues. Per germline, CDR1 MGHRA and CDR2 YSYEKL. CDR3 residues: CASSQTRRGPTNEKLFF.

The chain couples TRBV20-1 to TRBJ2-4; the D call from TCRdb, TRBD1, cannot be confirmed without DNA. Per germline, CDR1 DFQATT and CDR2 SNEGSKA (reference sequence). This CDR3 has 12 amino acids. This CDR3 is CSASWQGGIQYF.

The chain is built from TRBV28 and TRBJ2-1. This CDR3 is built from 14 residues. Germline CDR1 is MDHEN and CDR2 is SYDVKM. The CDR3 here is CASCHLSSYNEQFF.